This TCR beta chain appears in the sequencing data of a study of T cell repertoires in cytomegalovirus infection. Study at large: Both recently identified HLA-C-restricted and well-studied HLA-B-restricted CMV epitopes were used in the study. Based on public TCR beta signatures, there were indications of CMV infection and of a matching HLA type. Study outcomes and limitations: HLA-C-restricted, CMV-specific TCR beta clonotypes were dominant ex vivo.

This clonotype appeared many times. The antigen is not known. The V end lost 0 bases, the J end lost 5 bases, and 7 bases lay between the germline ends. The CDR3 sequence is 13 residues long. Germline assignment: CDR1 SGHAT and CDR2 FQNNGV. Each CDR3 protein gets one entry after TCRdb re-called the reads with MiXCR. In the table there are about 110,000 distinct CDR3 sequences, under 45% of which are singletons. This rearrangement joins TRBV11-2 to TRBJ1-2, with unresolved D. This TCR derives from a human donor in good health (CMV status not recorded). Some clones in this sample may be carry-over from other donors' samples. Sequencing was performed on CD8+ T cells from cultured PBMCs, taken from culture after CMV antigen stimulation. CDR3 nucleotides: TGTGCCAGCAGCTTAGAGGGCCCGTATGGCTACACCTTC. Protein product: CASSLEGPYGYTF. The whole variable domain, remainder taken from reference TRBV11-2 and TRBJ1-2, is EAGVAQSPRYKIIEKRQSVAFWCNPISGHATLYWYQQILGQGPKLLIQFQNNGVVDDSQLPKDRFSAERLKGVDSTLKIQPAKLEDSAVYLCASSLEGPYGYTFGSGTRLTVV.